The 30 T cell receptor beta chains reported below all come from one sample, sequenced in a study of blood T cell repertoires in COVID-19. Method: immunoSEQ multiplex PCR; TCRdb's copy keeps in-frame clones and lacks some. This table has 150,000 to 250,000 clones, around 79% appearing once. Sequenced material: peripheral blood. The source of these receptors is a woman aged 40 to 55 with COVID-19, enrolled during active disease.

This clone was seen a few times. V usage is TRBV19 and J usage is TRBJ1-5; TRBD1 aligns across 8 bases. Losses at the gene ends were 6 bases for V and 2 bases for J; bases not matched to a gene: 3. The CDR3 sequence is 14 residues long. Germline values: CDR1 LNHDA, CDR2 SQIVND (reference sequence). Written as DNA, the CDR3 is TGTGCCAGTAGACCGACAGGGGGCAATCAGCCCCAGCATTTT. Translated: CASRPTGGNQPQHF.

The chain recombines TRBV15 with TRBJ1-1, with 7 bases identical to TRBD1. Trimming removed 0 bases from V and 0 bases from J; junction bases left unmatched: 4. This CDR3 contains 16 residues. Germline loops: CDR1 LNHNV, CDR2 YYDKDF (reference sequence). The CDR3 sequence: CATSREGGSMNTEAFF. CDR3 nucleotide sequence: TGTGCCACCAGCAGAGAAGGGGGCAGCATGAACACTGAAGCTTTCTTT. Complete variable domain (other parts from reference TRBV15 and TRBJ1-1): DAMVIQNPRYQVTQFGKPVTLSCSQTLNHNVMYWYQQKSSQAPKLLFHYYDKDFNNEADTPDNFQSRRPNTSFCFLDIRSPGLGDTAMYLCATSREGGSMNTEAFFGQGTRLTVV.

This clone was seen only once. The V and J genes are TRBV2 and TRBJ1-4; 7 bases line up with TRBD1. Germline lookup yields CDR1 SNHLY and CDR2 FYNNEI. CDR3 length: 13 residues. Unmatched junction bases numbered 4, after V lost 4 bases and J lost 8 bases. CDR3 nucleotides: TGTGCCAGCAGTGGACAGGGTGGCGAAAAACTGTTTTTT. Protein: CASSGQGGEKLFF.

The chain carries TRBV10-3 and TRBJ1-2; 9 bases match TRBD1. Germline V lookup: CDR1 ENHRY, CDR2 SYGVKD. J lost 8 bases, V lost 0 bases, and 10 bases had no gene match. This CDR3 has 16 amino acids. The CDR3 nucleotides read TGTGCCATCAGTGAGTCGGGTGGGGACAGGGTGCTCGGCTACACCTTC. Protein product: CAISESGGDRVLGYTF.

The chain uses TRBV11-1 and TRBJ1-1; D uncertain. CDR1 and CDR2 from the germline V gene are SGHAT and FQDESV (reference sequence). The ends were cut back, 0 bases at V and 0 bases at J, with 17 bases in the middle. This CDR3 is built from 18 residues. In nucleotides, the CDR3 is TGTGCCAGCAGCTTAGCGCCCCCGCACATGATTATGAACACTGAAGCTTTCTTT. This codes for CASSLAPPHMIMNTEAFF.

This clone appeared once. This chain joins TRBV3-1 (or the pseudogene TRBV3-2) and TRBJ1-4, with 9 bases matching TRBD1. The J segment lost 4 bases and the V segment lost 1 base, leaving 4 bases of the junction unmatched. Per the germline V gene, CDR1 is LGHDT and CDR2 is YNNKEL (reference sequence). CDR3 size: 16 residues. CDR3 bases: TGTGCCAGCAGCCAAGCCGGGACAGGGAATAATGAAAAACTGTTTTTT. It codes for CASSQAGTGNNEKLFF.

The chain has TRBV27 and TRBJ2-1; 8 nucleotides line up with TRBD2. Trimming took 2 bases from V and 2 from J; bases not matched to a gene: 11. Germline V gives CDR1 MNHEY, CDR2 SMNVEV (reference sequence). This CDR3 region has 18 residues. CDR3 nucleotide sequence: TGTGCCAGCAGTTTAGGGGTTATACGGACTAGCCCCTACAATGAGCAGTTCTTC. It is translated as CASSLGVIRTSPYNEQFF.

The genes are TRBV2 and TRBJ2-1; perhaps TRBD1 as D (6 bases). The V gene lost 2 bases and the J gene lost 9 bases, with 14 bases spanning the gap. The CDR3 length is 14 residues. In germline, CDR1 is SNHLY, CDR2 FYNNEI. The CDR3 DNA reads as TGTGCCAGCAGTGAACTGCGGATAGGGGGTGAGCAGTTCTTC. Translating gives CASSELRIGGEQFF.

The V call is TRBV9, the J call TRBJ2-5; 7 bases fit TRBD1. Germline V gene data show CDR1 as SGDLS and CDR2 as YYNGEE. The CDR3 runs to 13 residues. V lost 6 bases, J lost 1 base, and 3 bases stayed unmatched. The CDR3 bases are TGTGCCAGCACCCCAGGGGGCCAAGAGACCCAGTACTTC. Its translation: CASTPGGQETQYF.

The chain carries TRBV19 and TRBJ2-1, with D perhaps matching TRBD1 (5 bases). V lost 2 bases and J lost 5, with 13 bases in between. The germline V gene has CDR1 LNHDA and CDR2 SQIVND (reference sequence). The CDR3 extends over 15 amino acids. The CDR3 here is CASSIPGRGHNEQFF. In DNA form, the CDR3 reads TGTGCCAGTAGTATACCCGGTAGGGGCCACAATGAGCAGTTCTTC.

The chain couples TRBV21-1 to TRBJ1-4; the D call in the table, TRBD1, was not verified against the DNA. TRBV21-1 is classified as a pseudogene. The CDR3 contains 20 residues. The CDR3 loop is CASSDHKPGQGTKWNEKLFF. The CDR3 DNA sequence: TGTGCCAGCAGCGATCATAAGCCCGGACAGGGGACGAAGTGGAATGAAAAACTGTTTTTT.

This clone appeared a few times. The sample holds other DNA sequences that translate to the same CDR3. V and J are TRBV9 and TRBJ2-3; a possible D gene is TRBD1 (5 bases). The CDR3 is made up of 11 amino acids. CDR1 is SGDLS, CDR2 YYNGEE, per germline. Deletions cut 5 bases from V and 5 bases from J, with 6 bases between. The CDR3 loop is CASSRGDTQYF. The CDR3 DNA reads TGTGCCAGCAGTAGGGGAGATACGCAGTATTTT.

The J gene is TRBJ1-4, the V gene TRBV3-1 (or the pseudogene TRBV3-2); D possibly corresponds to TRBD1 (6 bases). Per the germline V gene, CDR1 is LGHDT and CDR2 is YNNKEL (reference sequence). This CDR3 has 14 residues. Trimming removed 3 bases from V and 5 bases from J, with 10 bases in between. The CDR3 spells CASSQRTENEKLFF. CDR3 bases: TGTGCCAGCAGCCAGAGGACAGAGAATGAAAAACTGTTTTTT.

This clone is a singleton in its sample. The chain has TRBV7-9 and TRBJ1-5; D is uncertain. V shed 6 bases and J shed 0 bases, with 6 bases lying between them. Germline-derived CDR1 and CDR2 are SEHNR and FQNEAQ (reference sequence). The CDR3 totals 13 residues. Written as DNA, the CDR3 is TGTGCCAGCAGTTCGTATAGCAATCAGCCCCAGCATTTT. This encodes CASSSYSNQPQHF.

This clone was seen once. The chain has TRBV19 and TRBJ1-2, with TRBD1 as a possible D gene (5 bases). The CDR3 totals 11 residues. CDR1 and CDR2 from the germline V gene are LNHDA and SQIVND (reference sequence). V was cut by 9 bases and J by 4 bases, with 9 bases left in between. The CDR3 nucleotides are TGTGCCAGCCACGGGGGCTATGGCTACACCTTC. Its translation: CASHGGYGYTF.

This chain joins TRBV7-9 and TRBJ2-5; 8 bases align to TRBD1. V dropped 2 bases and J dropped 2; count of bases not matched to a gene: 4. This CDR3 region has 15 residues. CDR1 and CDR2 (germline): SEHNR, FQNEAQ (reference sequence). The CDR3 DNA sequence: TGTGCCAGCAGCTTATTACAGGGGGGACAAGAGACCCAGTACTTC. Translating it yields CASSLLQGGQETQYF. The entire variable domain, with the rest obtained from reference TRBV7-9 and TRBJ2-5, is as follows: DTGVSQNPRHKITKRGQNVTFRCDPISEHNRLYWYRQTLGQGPEFLTYFQNEAQLEKSRLLSDRFSAERPKGSFSTLEIQRTEQGDSAMYLCASSLLQGGQETQYFGPGTRLLVL.

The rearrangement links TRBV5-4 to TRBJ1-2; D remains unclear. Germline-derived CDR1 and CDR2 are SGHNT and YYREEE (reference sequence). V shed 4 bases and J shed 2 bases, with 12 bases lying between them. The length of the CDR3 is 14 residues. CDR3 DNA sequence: TGTGCCAGCAGCCCAAGCACCAGGAACTATGGCTACACCTTC. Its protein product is CASSPSTRNYGYTF.

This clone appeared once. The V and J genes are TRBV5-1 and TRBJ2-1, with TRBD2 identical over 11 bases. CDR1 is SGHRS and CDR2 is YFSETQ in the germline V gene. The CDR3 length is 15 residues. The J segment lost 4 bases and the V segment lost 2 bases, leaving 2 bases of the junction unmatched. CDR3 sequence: CASSFTSGSYNEQFF. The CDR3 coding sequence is TGCGCCAGCAGCTTTACTAGCGGGAGTTACAATGAGCAGTTCTTC.

In DNA, the CDR3 is TGTGCCAGCAGTTTAGACTCGGCCGGGGAGCTGTTTTTT. Amino acid sequence: CASSLDSAGELFF. The rearrangement links TRBV27 to TRBJ2-2; D unresolved. The germline CDR1 and CDR2 sequences are MNHEY and SMNVEV (reference sequence). The CDR3 covers 13 residues. Trimming stripped 2 bases from V and 6 bases from J, with 7 bases between.

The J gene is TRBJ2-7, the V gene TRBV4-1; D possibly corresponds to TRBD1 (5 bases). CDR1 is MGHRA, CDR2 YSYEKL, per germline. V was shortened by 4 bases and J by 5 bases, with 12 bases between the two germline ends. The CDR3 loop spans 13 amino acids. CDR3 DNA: TGCGCCAGCAGCCCAGGGTATTACGACGAGCAGTACTTC. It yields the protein CASSPGYYDEQYF.

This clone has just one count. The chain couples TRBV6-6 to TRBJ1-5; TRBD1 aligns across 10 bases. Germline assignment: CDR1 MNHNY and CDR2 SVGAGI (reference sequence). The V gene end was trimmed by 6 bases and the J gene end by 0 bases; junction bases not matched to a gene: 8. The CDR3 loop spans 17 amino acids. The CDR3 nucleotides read TGTGCCAGCAGGCGACAGGGGGCCCTTGATAGCAATCAGCCCCAGCATTTT. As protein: CASRRQGALDSNQPQHF.

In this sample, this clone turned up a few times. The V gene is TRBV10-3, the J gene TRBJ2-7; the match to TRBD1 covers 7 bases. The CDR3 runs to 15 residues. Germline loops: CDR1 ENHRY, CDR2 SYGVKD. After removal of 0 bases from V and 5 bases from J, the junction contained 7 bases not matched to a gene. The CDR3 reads CAISESRGSGDEQYF. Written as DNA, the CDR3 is TGTGCCATCAGTGAGTCCAGGGGGTCAGGGGACGAGCAGTACTTC.

CDR3 DNA sequence: TGTGCCAGCAGCCAAGACAGGGGGCGGACTGAAGCTTTCTTT. Its protein is CASSQDRGRTEAFF. This rearrangement joins TRBV3-1 (or the pseudogene TRBV3-2) to TRBJ1-1; 8 bases align to TRBD1. This CDR3 contains 14 residues. Per the germline V gene, CDR1 is LGHDT and CDR2 is YNNKEL (reference sequence). The V and J ends lost 0 bases and 5 bases, in that order; junction bases with no gene match: 2.

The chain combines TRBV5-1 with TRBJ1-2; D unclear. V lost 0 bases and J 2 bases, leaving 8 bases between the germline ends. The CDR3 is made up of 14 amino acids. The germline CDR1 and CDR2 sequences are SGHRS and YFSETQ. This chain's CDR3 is CASSLGQINYGYTF. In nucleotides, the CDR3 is TGCGCCAGCAGCTTGGGGCAGATCAACTATGGCTACACCTTC.

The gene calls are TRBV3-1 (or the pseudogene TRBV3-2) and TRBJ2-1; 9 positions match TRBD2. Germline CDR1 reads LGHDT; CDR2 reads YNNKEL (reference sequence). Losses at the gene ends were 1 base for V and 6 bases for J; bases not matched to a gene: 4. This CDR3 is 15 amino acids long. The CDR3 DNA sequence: TGTGCCAGCAGCCAAGTAGCGGGAGTGGGCAATGAGCAGTTCTTC. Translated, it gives CASSQVAGVGNEQFF.

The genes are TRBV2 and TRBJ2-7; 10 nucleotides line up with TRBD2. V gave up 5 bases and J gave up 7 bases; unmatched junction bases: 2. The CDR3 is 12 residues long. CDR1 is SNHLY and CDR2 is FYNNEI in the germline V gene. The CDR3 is CASSRLAGEQYF. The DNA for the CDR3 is TGTGCCAGCAGTAGACTAGCGGGTGAGCAGTACTTC.

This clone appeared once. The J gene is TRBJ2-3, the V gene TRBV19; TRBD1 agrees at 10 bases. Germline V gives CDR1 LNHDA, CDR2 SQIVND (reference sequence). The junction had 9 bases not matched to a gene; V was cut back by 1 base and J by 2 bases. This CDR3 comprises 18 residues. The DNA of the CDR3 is TGTGCCAGTAGTATAGGTTCCCGACAGGGGGCCTTCACAGATACGCAGTATTTT. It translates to CASSIGSRQGAFTDTQYF.

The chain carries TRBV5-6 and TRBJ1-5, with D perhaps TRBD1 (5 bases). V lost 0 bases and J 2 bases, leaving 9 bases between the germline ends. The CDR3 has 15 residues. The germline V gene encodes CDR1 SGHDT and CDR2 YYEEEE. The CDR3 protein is CASSLGGFGNQPQHF. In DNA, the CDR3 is TGTGCCAGCAGCTTGGGGGGCTTCGGCAATCAGCCCCAGCATTTT.

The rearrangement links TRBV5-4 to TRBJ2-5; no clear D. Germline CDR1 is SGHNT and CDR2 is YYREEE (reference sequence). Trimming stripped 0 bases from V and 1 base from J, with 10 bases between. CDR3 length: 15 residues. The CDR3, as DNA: TGTGCCAGCAGCTTGGAGCGAGTCCTCCAAGAGACCCAGTACTTC. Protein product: CASSLERVLQETQYF.

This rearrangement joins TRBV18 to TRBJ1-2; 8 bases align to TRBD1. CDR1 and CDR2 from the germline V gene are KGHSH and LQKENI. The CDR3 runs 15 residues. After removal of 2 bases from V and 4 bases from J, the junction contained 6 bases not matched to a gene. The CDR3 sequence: CASSPEQGVFYGYTF. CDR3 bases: TGTGCCAGCTCACCAGAACAGGGGGTTTTCTATGGCTACACCTTC.